This TCR beta chain was recovered during a study of shared clonotypes between healthy human individuals. Germline V gene lookup returns CDR1 GTSNPN and CDR2 SVGIG (reference sequence). CDR3 length equals 12 residues. V dropped 4 bases and J dropped 11; count of bases not matched to a gene: 5. The protocol was immunoSEQ multiplex PCR, while the TCRdb copy is restricted to in-frame clones and leaves out a portion. The table lists 2.3 million or so clones, 93% of them singletons. With respect to this clone: What it recognizes is unknown.

The study's findings and limits: Limited genetic and exposure-history diversity came from having few donors. Memory subsets generally showed lower estimated richness than naive subsets.

The TCR comes from a man aged 18-30 years in good health. Some clones in this sample may be carry-over from other donors' samples. The J gene is TRBJ1-6, the V gene TRBV30; 7 nucleotides agree with TRBD1. The sample was naive CD4+ T cells from PBMCs. Subset of the sample: CD45RA+ positively selected. The CDR3 region is CAWIGGGPPLHF. In DNA form, the CDR3 reads TGTGCCTGGATAGGGGGCGGCCCACCCCTCCACTTT.